Presented here are 11 T cell receptor beta chains from one specimen sequenced in a study of CD8 T cells in Susac syndrome. RNA in amounts of about 0.45 to 1 ug was reverse transcribed with random hexamers. TCRdb reprocessed the immunoSEQ multiplex PCR reads via MiXCR and lists one record per CDR3 protein. The table lists around 190,000 distinct CDR3 sequences, roughly 95% of them singletons. The specimen sequenced was CD4+ T cells from PBMCs. The receptors were sampled from a human donor in good health.

This clonotype was seen a single time. This chain connects TRBV27 to TRBJ2-7; D possibly matches TRBD1 or TRBD2 (5 bases each). The CDR3 has 15 residues. V dropped 6 bases and J dropped 0 bases, with 15 bases sitting between them. Germline V gene data show CDR1 as MNHEY and CDR2 as SMNVEV (reference sequence). The CDR3 DNA reads as TGTGCCAGCAGAGGGACGGCGAGGAGCTCCTACGAGCAGTACGTC. This gives the protein CASRGTARSSYEQYV.

The chain combines TRBV9 with TRBJ2-2, with TRBD1 matching over 7 bases. Germline CDR1 reads SGDLS; CDR2 reads YYNGEE. The CDR3 sequence is 18 residues long. V was clipped by 0 bases and J by 2 bases; unmatched bases: 10. CDR3 loop: CASSVAMRGQRNTGELFF. The CDR3 nucleotides read TGTGCCAGCAGCGTAGCTATGAGGGGACAGAGAAACACCGGGGAGCTGTTTTTT.

This clonotype was detected once. The chain carries TRBV3-1 and TRBJ1-1; possible D gene TRBD1, 5 bases. Germline assignment: CDR1 LGHDT and CDR2 YNNKEL (reference sequence). This CDR3 is 14 amino acids long. V was pared by 5 bases and J by 6 bases, with 16 bases between. This CDR3 reads CASSILGGIPEAFF. CDR3 bases: TGTGCCAGCAGCATTCTGGGGGGGATCCCTGAAGCTTTCTTT.

V usage is TRBV5-1 and J usage is TRBJ1-2; 8 bases line up with TRBD1. Germline-derived CDR1 and CDR2 are SGHRS and YFSETQ. The CDR3 is made up of 13 amino acids. J lost 8 bases, V lost 3 bases, and 6 bases had no gene match. The CDR3 region is CASSYGQGEGYTF. The CDR3 DNA reads TGCGCCAGCAGCTATGGACAGGGAGAAGGCTACACCTTC.

The chain recombines TRBV5-5 with TRBJ2-4, with 7 nucleotides matching TRBD1. Trimming took 4 bases from V and 8 from J; bases not matched to a gene: 12. The germline CDR1 and CDR2 sequences are SGHKS and YYEKEE (reference sequence). This CDR3 is 15 amino acids long. This CDR3 is CASSEGAHLLYIQYF. The CDR3 DNA reads TGTGCCAGCAGCGAGGGGGCGCATCTGTTGTACATTCAGTACTTC. The full variable domain, rest sourced from reference TRBV5-5 and TRBJ2-4, is DAGVTQSPTHLIKTRGQQVTLRCSPISGHKSVSWYQQVLGQGPQFIFQYYEKEERGRGNFPDRFSARQFPNYSSELNVNALLLGDSALYLCASSEGAHLLYIQYFGAGTRLSVL.

The chain combines TRBV5-4 with TRBJ1-1, with D possibly being TRBD1 (6 bases). Germline CDR1 is SGHNT and CDR2 is YYREEE (reference sequence). This CDR3 has 14 residues. V was shortened by 6 bases and J by 0 bases, with 12 bases between the two germline ends. Here the CDR3 reads CASTSGGLNTEAFF. The CDR3 coding sequence is TGTGCCAGCACTTCGGGGGGGCTGAACACTGAAGCTTTCTTT.

The chain recombines TRBV6-5 with TRBJ2-7; either TRBD1 or TRBD2 may supply D (5 bases each). This CDR3 region has 13 residues. The V gene's germline CDR1 is MNHEY and CDR2 SVGAGI. V lost 7 bases and J 7 bases, leaving 17 bases between the germline ends. Here the CDR3 reads CASTQPGLREQYF. In DNA, the CDR3 is TGTGCCAGCACGCAGCCGGGGCTCCGGGAGCAGTACTTC.

This chain uses TRBV25-1 with TRBJ1-6; D uncertain. Germline CDR1 and CDR2: MGHDK and SYGVNS. This CDR3 region has 15 residues. The V and J ends lost 2 bases and 0 bases respectively, with 5 bases between them. In DNA, the CDR3 is TGTGCCAGCAGTGAAGGAAGCTCCTATAATTCACCCCTCCACTTT. Amino acid sequence: CASSEGSSYNSPLHF.

The chain links TRBV29-1 to TRBJ1-1; D may be TRBD1 (6 bases). The CDR3 sequence is 13 residues long. V lost 6 bases and J 5 bases, leaving 16 bases between the germline ends. Germline V CDR1 and CDR2: SQVTM, ANQGSEA. Here the CDR3 reads CSVNRGGTTEAFF. The CDR3 nucleotides are TGCAGCGTCAACAGAGGGGGAACGACTGAAGCTTTCTTT. Filled out from reference TRBV29-1 and TRBJ1-1, the complete variable domain reads SAVISQKPSRDICQRGTSLTIQCQVDSQVTMMFWYRQQPGQSLTLIATANQGSEATYESGFVIDKFPISRPNLTFSTLTVSNMSPEDSSIYLCSVNRGGTTEAFFGQGTRLTVV.

In its sample, this clonotype was seen once. The chain recombines TRBV24-1 with TRBJ2-1, with D possibly being TRBD2 (6 bases). Trimming removed 4 bases at V and 7 bases at J, with 22 bases between. Germline CDR1 is KGHDR and CDR2 is SFDVKD. This CDR3 has 17 residues. The CDR3 loop is CATSDLMVGTGVNEQFF. In DNA form, the CDR3 reads TGTGCCACCAGTGACCTCATGGTAGGGACTGGGGTGAATGAGCAGTTCTTC.

V gene TRBV30 combines with J gene TRBJ1-5; D is undetermined. The germline gives CDR1 GTSNPN, CDR2 SVGIG (reference sequence). The CDR3 totals 13 residues. Trimming cost V 5 bases and J 4 bases, with 12 bases left between them. CDR3 sequence reads: CAWEDGENQPQHF. DNA of the CDR3: TGTGCCTGGGAGGACGGGGAAAATCAGCCCCAGCATTTT.